Presented here are 21 T cell receptor beta chains from one specimen sequenced in a study of human T cells and chemical hapten exposure. Stated time point: pre-sensitization, week 0. The treatment is: therapeutic diphenylcyclopropenone sensitization with weekly scalp DPC. TCRdb recomputed calls from the RACE reads with MiXCR, one row per CDR3 protein. This sample carries 180,000 or so distinct CDR3 sequences, 25% to 30% of them seen once, and the ten largest clones take just under 3%. The starting material was whole blood, obtained in connection with sensitization to the hapten diphenylcyclopropenone (DPC). These receptors all stem from a woman aged 30 to 39 with alopecia areata. Some clones in this sample may be carry-over from other donors' samples.

The chain combines TRBV10-3 with TRBJ2-2; 7 bases fit TRBD2. Germline V gene lookup returns CDR1 ENHRY and CDR2 SYGVKD. The ends lost 6 bases at V and 6 bases at J; junction bases unmatched: 19. This CDR3 region has 18 residues. The CDR3 DNA sequence: TGTGCCATCAGGCCCCCTGGGGGAGGGCCTACCTCGGCCGGGGAGCTGTTTTTT. It is translated as CAIRPPGGGPTSAGELFF.

The chain links TRBV20-1 to TRBJ1-1, with a tentative D call TRBD1 (5 bases). Trimming removed 6 bases at V and 1 base at J, with 12 bases between. The CDR3 contains 13 residues. Looked up from germline, CDR1 is DFQATT and CDR2 is SNEGSKA (reference sequence). The CDR3 DNA sequence: TGCAGTGCCGGGAGGACACCGAACACTGAAGCTTTCTTT. The encoded protein is CSAGRTPNTEAFF.

Only a few counts were recorded for this clonotype. The genes are TRBV7-2 and TRBJ1-5, with D unresolved. There are 16 residues in the CDR3. CDR1 is SGHTA, CDR2 FQGNSA, per germline. Trimming took 6 bases from V and 1 from J, leaving 16 bases between them. CDR3 in DNA: TGTGCCAGCAGTAGGCAGTGGGGAGAGAGCAATCAGCCCCAGCATTTT. Residues: CASSRQWGESNQPQHF. Full variable domain (outside the CDR3, taken from reference TRBV7-2 and TRBJ1-5): GAGVSQSPSNKVTEKGKDVELRCDPISGHTALYWYRQSLGQGLEFLIYFQGNSAPDKSGLPSDRFSAERTGGSVSTLTIQRTQQEDSAVYLCASSRQWGESNQPQHFGDGTRLSIL.

This sequence joins TRBV27 and TRBJ2-5, with D unresolved. Germline V gene data show CDR1 as MNHEY and CDR2 as SMNVEV (reference sequence). Between the trimmed V and J ends, which lost 0 bases and 2 bases, there was a span of 4 bases. The CDR3 contains 13 residues. The CDR3 region is CASSLSYQETQYF. DNA of the CDR3: TGTGCCAGCAGTTTATCGTATCAAGAGACCCAGTACTTC.

This clonotype appeared a few times. The rearrangement joins TRBV7-9 to TRBJ2-1; D perhaps matches TRBD1 (5 bases). V was trimmed by 1 base and J by 6 bases, leaving 16 bases between them. The CDR3 totals 16 residues. Germline V gives CDR1 SEHNR, CDR2 FQNEAQ (reference sequence). This chain's CDR3 is CASSLDGRAGVNEQFF. DNA of the CDR3: TGTGCCAGCAGCTTAGATGGCAGGGCCGGCGTCAATGAGCAGTTCTTC.

This clonotype was observed a handful of times. The chain has TRBV6-2 or TRBV6-3 and TRBJ2-1; TRBD2 matches at 8 bases. The CDR3 sequence is 16 residues long. The germline V gene has CDR1 MNHEY and CDR2 SVGEGT. The trim removed 2 bases at V and 2 bases at J, leaving 5 bases unmatched. The CDR3 region is CASSYELAVTYNEQFF. The CDR3 DNA reads as TGTGCCAGCAGTTACGAACTAGCGGTAACCTACAATGAGCAGTTCTTC.

The chain employs TRBV6-2 or TRBV6-3 and TRBJ1-5, with D hard to call. V was clipped by 6 bases and J by 1 base, with 7 bases between them. The CDR3 consists of 13 residues. CDR1 MNHEY and CDR2 SVGEGT come from the germline V gene. In DNA, the CDR3 is TGTGCCAGCAGCAACTGGAGCAATCAGCCCCAGCATTTT. Translation gives CASSNWSNQPQHF.

V and J are TRBV6-2 or TRBV6-3 and TRBJ2-3; no clear D gene. This CDR3 has 13 amino acids. V was pared by 6 bases and J by 5 bases, with 12 bases between. Germline loops: CDR1 MNHEY, CDR2 SVGEGT. The DNA for the CDR3 is TGTGCCAGCAGAACCCTATCGGGAGATACGCAGTATTTT. It is translated as CASRTLSGDTQYF.

This clonotype was counted only a few times. The CDR3 is CSALGQYYEQYF. DNA of the CDR3: TGCAGCGCCCTGGGGCAGTACTACGAGCAGTACTTC. J is TRBJ2-7 and V is TRBV29-1; maybe TRBD1 (5 bases). CDR3 size: 12 residues. Germline V gene data show CDR1 as SQVTM and CDR2 as ANQGSEA. The ends were cut back, 7 bases at V and 3 bases at J, with 13 bases in the middle.

This clonotype has ten or more counts. V usage is TRBV7-3 and J usage is TRBJ2-2; D may correspond to TRBD1 or TRBD2 (5 bases each). The ends were cut back, 4 bases at V and 6 bases at J, with 15 bases in the middle. The CDR3 runs 15 residues. In germline, CDR1 is SGHTA, CDR2 FQGTGA. CDR3 in DNA: TGTGCCAGCAGCTCGGGACCCGGTACATCCGGGGAGCTGTTTTTT. Its protein is CASSSGPGTSGELFF.

The chain carries TRBV27 and TRBJ1-6, with 9 bases identical to TRBD1. Per germline, CDR1 MNHEY and CDR2 SMNVEV (reference sequence). V was clipped by 4 bases and J by 6 bases; unmatched bases: 7. CDR3 length: 16 residues. The CDR3 region has the DNA TGTGCCAGCAGTTCTGGGACAGGGACGGGTAATTCACCCCTCCACTTT. Translation gives CASSSGTGTGNSPLHF.

The chain couples TRBV5-1 to TRBJ2-1; D is possibly TRBD1 (6 bases). Trimming stripped 2 bases from V and 3 bases from J, with 9 bases between. CDR3 length: 14 amino acids. Germline V CDR1 and CDR2: SGHRS, YFSETQ. The CDR3, as DNA: TGCGCCAGCAGCTTCGGCAGGGGCTACAATGAGCAGTTCTTC. Amino acids: CASSFGRGYNEQFF.

This clonotype was detected a few times. The rearrangement uses TRBV10-3 and TRBJ2-3; 10 nucleotides match TRBD2. Germline V lookup: CDR1 ENHRY, CDR2 SYGVKD. The CDR3 is made up of 17 amino acids. V dropped 3 bases and J dropped 2; count of bases not matched to a gene: 8. In DNA form, the CDR3 reads TGTGCCATCAGTGATTACGCTAGCGGGGGACCCACAGATACGCAGTATTTT. Translating gives CAISDYASGGPTDTQYF.

This clonotype was detected a few times. DNA for the CDR3: TGCAGTGCTAGAAACCTACTAGCGGGAGTTTACAATGAGCAGTTCTTC. Protein sequence: CSARNLLAGVYNEQFF. The gene calls are TRBV20-1 and TRBJ2-1, with 11 nucleotides matching TRBD2. Germline CDR1 reads DFQATT; CDR2 reads SNEGSKA (reference sequence). CDR3 length: 16 amino acids. V was pared by 2 bases and J by 4 bases, with 7 bases of the junction left unmatched.

This clonotype has a single count. This chain links TRBV4-3 with TRBJ2-3; perhaps TRBD2 as D (5 bases). This CDR3 spans 17 amino acids. Germline V gene sequence: CDR1 LGHNA, CDR2 YSLEER. Trimming took off 1 base at V and 2 bases at J, with 16 bases between the two ends. The CDR3 loop reads CASSQGLASRATDTQYF. DNA for the CDR3: TGCGCCAGCAGCCAAGGGTTAGCCTCGCGGGCCACAGATACGCAGTATTTT.

This clonotype was found a few times. The chain carries TRBV5-6 and TRBJ2-2; a weak D match, TRBD1 (5 bases). The CDR3 is made up of 16 amino acids. Trimming pared 3 bases from V and 1 base from J, leaving 13 bases between. In germline, CDR1 is SGHDT, CDR2 YYEEEE. DNA of the CDR3: TGTGCCAGCAGCTCCGACAGAAGAAAGAACACCGGGGAGCTGTTTTTT. It codes for CASSSDRRKNTGELFF.

The chain links TRBV7-2 to TRBJ2-3; 10 positions match TRBD2. Germline CDR1 is SGHTA and CDR2 is FQGNSA. CDR3 length: 17 residues. The junction had 8 bases not matched to a gene; V was cut back by 1 base and J by 4 bases. The CDR3 nucleotides read TGTGCCAGCAGCTTAGAGGGGGGACTAGCGTCCGCAGATACGCAGTATTTT. This translates into CASSLEGGLASADTQYF.

The J gene is TRBJ1-2, the V gene TRBV28; 7 nucleotides agree with TRBD1. Germline CDR1 is MDHEN and CDR2 is SYDVKM. The length of the CDR3 is 15 residues. Trimming took 6 bases from V and 5 from J; bases not matched to a gene: 12. The CDR3 nucleotides read TGTGCCAGCAGGTTTTCAGGGGGTCAGCGGTATGGCTACACCTTC. Protein product: CASRFSGGQRYGYTF.

This clonotype was seen a handful of times. The chain uses TRBV6-2 or TRBV6-3 and TRBJ2-2, with D tentatively TRBD2 (5 bases). This CDR3 region has 16 residues. Between the trimmed V and J ends, which lost 1 base and 7 bases, there was a span of 16 bases. Germline CDR1 and CDR2: MNHEY and SVGEGT. The CDR3 region is CASSYFGVIRGGELFF. For the CDR3, the DNA is TGTGCCAGCAGTTACTTTGGGGTGATCCGGGGCGGGGAGCTGTTTTTT.

The V gene is TRBV7-3, the J gene TRBJ1-6, with D perhaps TRBD1 (6 bases). CDR3 length: 14 amino acids. The germline V gene encodes CDR1 SGHTA and CDR2 FQGTGA. Trimming took off 2 bases at V and 7 bases at J, with 9 bases between the two ends. CDR3 amino acids: CASSLRDKNSPLHF. CDR3 sequence (DNA): TGTGCCAGCAGCTTACGGGACAAGAATTCACCCCTCCACTTT.

V and J are TRBV7-2 and TRBJ1-2; a possible D gene is TRBD1 (5 bases). The CDR3 sequence is 16 residues long. Looked up from germline, CDR1 is SGHTA and CDR2 is FQGNSA. The V gene lost 3 bases and the J gene lost 4 bases, with 18 bases spanning the gap. CDR3 DNA: TGTGCCAGCAGCTTGGGTGTCGGGAGACAGAGCTATGGCTACACCTTC. It yields the protein CASSLGVGRQSYGYTF.